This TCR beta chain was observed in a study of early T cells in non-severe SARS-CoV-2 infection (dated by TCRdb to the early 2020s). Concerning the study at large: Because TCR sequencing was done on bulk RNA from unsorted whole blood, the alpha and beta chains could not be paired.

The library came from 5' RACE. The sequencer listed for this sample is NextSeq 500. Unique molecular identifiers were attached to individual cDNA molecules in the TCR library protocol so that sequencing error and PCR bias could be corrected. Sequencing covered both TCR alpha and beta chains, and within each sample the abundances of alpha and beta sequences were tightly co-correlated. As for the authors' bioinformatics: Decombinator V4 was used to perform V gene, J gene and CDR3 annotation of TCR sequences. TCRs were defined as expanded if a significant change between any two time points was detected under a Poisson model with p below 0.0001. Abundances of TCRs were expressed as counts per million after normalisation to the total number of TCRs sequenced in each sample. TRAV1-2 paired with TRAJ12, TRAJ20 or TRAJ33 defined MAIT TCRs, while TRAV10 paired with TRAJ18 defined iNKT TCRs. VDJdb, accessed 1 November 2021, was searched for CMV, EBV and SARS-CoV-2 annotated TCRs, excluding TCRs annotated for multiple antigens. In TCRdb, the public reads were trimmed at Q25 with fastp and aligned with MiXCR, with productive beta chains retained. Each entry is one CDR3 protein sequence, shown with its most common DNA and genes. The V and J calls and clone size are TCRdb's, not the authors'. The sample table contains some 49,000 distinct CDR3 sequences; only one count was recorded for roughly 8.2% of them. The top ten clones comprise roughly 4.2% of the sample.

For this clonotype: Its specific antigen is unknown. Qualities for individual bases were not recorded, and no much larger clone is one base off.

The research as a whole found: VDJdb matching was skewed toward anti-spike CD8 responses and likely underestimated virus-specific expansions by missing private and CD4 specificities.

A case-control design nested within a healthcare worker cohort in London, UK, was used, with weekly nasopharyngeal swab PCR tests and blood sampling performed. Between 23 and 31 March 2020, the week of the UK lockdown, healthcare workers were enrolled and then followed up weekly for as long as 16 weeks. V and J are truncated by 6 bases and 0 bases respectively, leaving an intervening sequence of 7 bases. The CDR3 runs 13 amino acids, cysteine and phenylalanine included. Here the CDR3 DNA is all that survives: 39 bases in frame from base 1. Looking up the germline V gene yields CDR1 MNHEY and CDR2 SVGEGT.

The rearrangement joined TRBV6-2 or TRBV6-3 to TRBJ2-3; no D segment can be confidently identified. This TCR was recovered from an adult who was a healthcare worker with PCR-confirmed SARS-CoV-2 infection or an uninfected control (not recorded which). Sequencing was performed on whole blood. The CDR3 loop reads CASRGASTDTQYF. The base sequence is TGTGCCAGCAGAGGAGCTAGCACAGATACGCAGTATTTT.